The rows below give T cell receptor beta chains drawn from one sample of a study of T cell changes during pregnancy in multiple sclerosis. The assay was immunoSEQ multiplex PCR, and TCRdb's table has in-frame clones only and misses some. This sample yields roughly 22,000 clones, of which about 88% are seen a single time; over 0.6% belongs to the top ten. This specimen consisted of CD4+ T cells from peripheral blood mononuclear cells, obtained in the first trimester of pregnancy. These receptors were taken from a female donor in good health, enrolled as a control in a pregnancy study. CDR3s leave out the opening cysteine and the closing phenylalanine or tryptophan. Clone size is not always given. Where it is, it says once, few, many or a class for expanded clones.

abundance	v_gene	j_gene	CDR3aa
-	TRBV6-5	TRBJ1-4	ASSYQGTGEKLF
-	TRBV18	TRBJ1-5	ASSPPSGNQPQH
-	TRBV7-9	TRBJ1-2	ASSGGKGANYGYT
-	TRBV4-2	TRBJ1-2	ASSETGNAILKGYT
-	TRBV28	TRBJ2-1	ASGIAGGLNEQF
once	TRBV28	TRBJ2-3	ASSTSGMRSDTQY
few	TRBV9	TRBJ1-3	ASSVDRGNTIY
-	TRBV6-1	TRBJ2-2	ASSSRTRNTGELF
-	TRBV6-4	TRBJ2-5	ASSALREEVETQY
-	TRBV6-1	TRBJ1-1	ASSAVQGATEAF
-	TRBV7-6	TRBJ2-5	ASSSSGGYGGETQY
-	TRBV10-3	TRBJ2-4	AISDRDIQY
few	TRBV20-1	TRBJ2-1	SATGSNEQF
-	TRBV19	TRBJ1-3	ASSTPEYNTIY
-	TRBV7-2	TRBJ2-7	ASSLPSYEQY
-	TRBV7-6	TRBJ2-3	ASSPSTSGPITDTQY
once	TRBV19	TRBJ2-3	ASSIGGTRQDTQY
-	TRBV12-5	TRBJ1-1	ASGLLGRYTEAF
-	TRBV5-5	TRBJ2-5	ASSFLAGDPRETQY
-	TRBV2	TRBJ2-7	ASGGRGQGSYEQY
few	TRBV2	TRBJ1-5	ASTGALYQPQH
-	TRBV5-4	TRBJ2-7	ASSLRDRNYEQY
-	TRBV5-1	TRBJ2-1	ASSLTWGQGPYNEQF
-	TRBV2	TRBJ2-5	ASSVGGGRKETQY
-	TRBV5-1	TRBJ2-7	ASSPAGGDYEQY
-	TRBV6-6	TRBJ1-1	ASSPPREGNTEAF
-	TRBV6-5	TRBJ2-6	ARGQISGANVLT
once	TRBV19	TRBJ2-2	ASRGGDTANTGELF
-	TRBV6-5	TRBJ2-5	ASSHTGGETQY
-	TRBV7-2	TRBJ2-4	ASSLIGLGVDIQY
-	TRBV4-2	TRBJ2-7	ASSQEYRQDPTEQY
-	TRBV7-9	TRBJ1-2	ASSALQGRHGYT
-	TRBV7-2	TRBJ1-2	ASSTGTGYYGYT
-	TRBV19	TRBJ1-1	ASSLAGTGYTEAF
-	TRBV14	TRBJ2-7	ASSLPDRDSSYEQY
-	TRBV9	TRBJ2-7	ASSPTGWYEQY
-	TRBV19	TRBJ1-1	ASTNQGLKYRLTEAF
-	TRBV14	TRBJ1-5	ASSQDHNQPQH
-	TRBV28	TRBJ1-5	ASRSHKYSNQPQH
-	TRBV29-1	TRBJ1-2	SVAGQGGYGYT
-	TRBV2	TRBJ1-2	ASNQAYDGYT
-	TRBV28	TRBJ1-2	ASSFVTGGSNYGYT
-	TRBV6-1	TRBJ2-7	ASSEAGAEYEQY
-	TRBV5-1	TRBJ2-5	ASSVGQSSETQY
-	TRBV14	TRBJ1-2	ASSQVALSYGYT
-	TRBV27	TRBJ2-1	ASSLMGVYNEQF
-	TRBV5-1	TRBJ2-2	ASSSYWTGNTGELF
-	TRBV7-6	TRBJ2-1	ASSFISGGGNEQF
-	TRBV6-1	TRBJ1-1	ASRGQTNTEAF
few	TRBV29-1	TRBJ1-2	SVVGGSNYGYT
-	TRBV25-1	TRBJ1-2	ASSEHIKGYT
-	TRBV5-5	TRBJ1-2	ASSLSEGDGYT
-	TRBV7-3	TRBJ1-3	ASSLGPSGNTIY
-	TRBV7-5	TRBJ2-1	ARSSQCGGLSSYNEQF
few	TRBV5-1	TRBJ2-2	ASSSGTGYVGELF